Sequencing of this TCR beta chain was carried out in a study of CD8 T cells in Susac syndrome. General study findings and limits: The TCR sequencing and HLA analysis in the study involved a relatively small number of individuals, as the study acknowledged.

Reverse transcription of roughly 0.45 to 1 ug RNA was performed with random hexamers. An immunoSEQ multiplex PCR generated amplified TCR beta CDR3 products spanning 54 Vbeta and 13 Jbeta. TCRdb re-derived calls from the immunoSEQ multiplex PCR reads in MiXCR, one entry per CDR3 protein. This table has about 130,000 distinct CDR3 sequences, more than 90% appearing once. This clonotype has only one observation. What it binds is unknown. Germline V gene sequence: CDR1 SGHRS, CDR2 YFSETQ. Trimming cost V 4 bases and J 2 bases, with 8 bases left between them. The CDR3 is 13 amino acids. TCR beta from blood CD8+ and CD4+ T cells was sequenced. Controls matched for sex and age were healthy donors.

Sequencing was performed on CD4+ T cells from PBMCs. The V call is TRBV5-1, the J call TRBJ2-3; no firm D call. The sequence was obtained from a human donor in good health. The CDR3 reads CASSPQLTDTQYF. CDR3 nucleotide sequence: TGCGCCAGCAGCCCCCAACTCACAGATACGCAGTATTTT.